This TCR beta chain was captured in a study of cytomegalovirus exposure and HLA in healthy donors. Overall study findings and caveats: The investigators catalogued 150 to 200 TCR beta chains as cytomegalovirus-associated.

Data came from immunoSEQ multiplex PCR; TCRdb stores just in-frame clones and leaves some out. The table lists some 170,000 clones, about 83% of them singletons. About this clone: What it binds is not known.

A roughly 120-subject validation cohort, separate from the 666-subject first cohort, supplied the donors. The material sequenced was PBMCs. This clonotype originated in a woman aged 25-40 years in good health and CMV-seronegative.

CDR3 loop: CASKPGISEAFF. CDR3 DNA sequence: TGTGCCAGTAAGCCAGGGATTTCTGAAGCTTTCTTT. The chain carries TRBV6-1 and TRBJ1-1; D is possibly TRBD1 (5 bases). V was pared by 9 bases and J by 6 bases, with 14 bases between. The germline V gene encodes CDR1 MNHNS and CDR2 SASEGT. This CDR3 has 12 amino acids.